This TCR beta chain was sequenced during a study of T cells in Graves' hyperthyroidism and ophthalmopathy. There were TCR beta CDR3 regions amplified from RNA transcripts. The HTBI set primed first-round TCR CDR3 RT-PCR. MiXCR, run by TCRdb on the multiplex PCR reads, gives a single entry per CDR3 protein. The data hold about 400,000 distinct CDR3 sequences, with about 15% observed a single time. Germline V gene lookup returns CDR1 SGHNT and CDR2 YYREEE (reference sequence). V was trimmed by 4 bases and J by 1 base, leaving 11 bases between them. The CDR3 covers 15 residues. Source material: blood. The TCR sequence derives from a woman aged 25 to 45 with Graves' hyperthyroidism. The chain combines TRBV5-4 with TRBJ2-2; maybe TRBD2 (5 bases). The chain's CDR3 is CASSLRTLNTGELFF. CDR3 DNA sequence: TGTGCCAGCAGCCTACGGACTTTGAACACCGGGGAGCTGTTTTTT.